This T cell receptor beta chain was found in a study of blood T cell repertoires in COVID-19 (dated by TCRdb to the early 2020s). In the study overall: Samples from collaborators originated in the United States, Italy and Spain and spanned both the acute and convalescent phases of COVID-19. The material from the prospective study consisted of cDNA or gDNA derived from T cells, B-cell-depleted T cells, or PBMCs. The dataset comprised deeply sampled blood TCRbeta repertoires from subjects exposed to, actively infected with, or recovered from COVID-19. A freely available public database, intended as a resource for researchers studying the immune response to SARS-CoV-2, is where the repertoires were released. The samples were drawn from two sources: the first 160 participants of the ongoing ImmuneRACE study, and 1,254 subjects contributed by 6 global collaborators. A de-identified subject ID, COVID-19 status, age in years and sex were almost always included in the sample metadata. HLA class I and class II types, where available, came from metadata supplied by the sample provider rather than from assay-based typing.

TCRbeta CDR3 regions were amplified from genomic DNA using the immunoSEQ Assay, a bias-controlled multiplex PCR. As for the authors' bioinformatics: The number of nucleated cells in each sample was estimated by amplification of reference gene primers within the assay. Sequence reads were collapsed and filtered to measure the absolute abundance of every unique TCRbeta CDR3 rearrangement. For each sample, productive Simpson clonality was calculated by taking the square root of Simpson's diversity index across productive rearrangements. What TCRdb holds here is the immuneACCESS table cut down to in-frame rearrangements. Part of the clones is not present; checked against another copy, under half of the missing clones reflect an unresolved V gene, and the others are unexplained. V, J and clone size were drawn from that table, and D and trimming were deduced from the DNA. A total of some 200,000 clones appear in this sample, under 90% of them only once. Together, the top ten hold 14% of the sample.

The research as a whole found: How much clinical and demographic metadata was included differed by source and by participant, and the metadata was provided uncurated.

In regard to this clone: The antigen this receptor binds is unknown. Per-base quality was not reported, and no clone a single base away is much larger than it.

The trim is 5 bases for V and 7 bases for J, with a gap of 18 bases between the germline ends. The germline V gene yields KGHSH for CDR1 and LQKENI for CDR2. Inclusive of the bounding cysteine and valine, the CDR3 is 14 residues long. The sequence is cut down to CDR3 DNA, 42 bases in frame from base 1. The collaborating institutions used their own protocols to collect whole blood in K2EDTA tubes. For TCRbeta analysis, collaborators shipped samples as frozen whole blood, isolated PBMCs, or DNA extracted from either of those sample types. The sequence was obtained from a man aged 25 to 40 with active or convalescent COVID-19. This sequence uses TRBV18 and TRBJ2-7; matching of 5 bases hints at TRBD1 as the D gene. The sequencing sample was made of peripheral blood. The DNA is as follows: TGTGCCAGCTCAAGGTCTGACAGTCTGGGGGAGCAGTACGTC. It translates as CASSRSDSLGEQYV.